These 14 T cell receptor beta chains came from one sample sequenced in a study of regulatory T cells in long-lasting Graves disease. CDR3 regions were amplified by Arm-PCR using iRepertoire HTBI primers to build TCR beta libraries. TCRdb reprocessed the multiplex PCR reads with MiXCR, giving one entry per CDR3 protein. The top ten clones hold around 9.3% of a sample with about half a million distinct CDR3 sequences, more than 10% of them seen once. Time point: newly diagnosed GD, antithyroid drugs for less than 3 months. RNA isolated from PBMCs was used to make the TCR library. Separately, the same data were catalogued under a study of T cells in Graves' hyperthyroidism and ophthalmopathy.

Specimen: peripheral blood mononuclear cells (PBMCs), collected at new diagnosis, from a patient treated with antithyroid drugs. These receptors originate from a woman aged 30 to 39 with Graves disease.

The chain has TRBV20-1 and TRBJ1-4; D uncertain. Germline V gives CDR1 DFQATT, CDR2 SNEGSKA (reference sequence). The CDR3 is made up of 13 amino acids. The V end lost 6 bases, the J end lost 0 bases, and 8 bases lay between the germline ends. The CDR3 spells CSALDTTNEKLFF. CDR3 in DNA: TGCAGTGCGCTAGATACAACTAATGAAAAACTGTTTTTT.

There are many counts of this clonotype. The chain has TRBV28 and TRBJ1-2, with D perhaps matching TRBD1 (6 bases). This CDR3 has 15 amino acids. The V end lost 4 bases, the J end lost 0 bases, and 12 bases lay between the germline ends. Germline loops: CDR1 MDHEN, CDR2 SYDVKM. The CDR3: CASSSVGGANYGYTF. CDR3 DNA: TGTGCCAGCAGTTCAGTAGGGGGAGCTAACTATGGCTACACCTTC.

This clonotype was detected ten times or more. V and J are TRBV7-9 and TRBJ1-4, with 7 nucleotides matching TRBD1. The V gene's germline CDR1 is SEHNR and CDR2 FQNEAQ (reference sequence). Trimming at V came to 5 bases and at J to 8 bases, leaving 11 bases not matched to a gene. The CDR3 extends over 15 amino acids. CDR3 sequence (DNA): TGTGCCAGCAGCCGGATGGACAGGCACGGAGAAAAACTGTTTTTT. This codes for CASSRMDRHGEKLFF.

Of note for this clonotype: This sequence may be a read error, since a much larger clone differs from it by one base. This chain uses TRBV11-2 with TRBJ2-5; 8 nucleotides align to TRBD2. Germline CDR1 SGHAT, CDR2 FQNNGV. V dropped 5 bases and J dropped 3; count of bases not matched to a gene: 17. This CDR3 has 18 residues. The CDR3 sequence is CASSLPFWGLVGEETQYF. Here the CDR3 DNA reads TGTGCCAGCAGCCTCCCTTTCTGGGGACTAGTGGGAGAAGAGACCCAGTACTTC. The entire variable domain, with the rest obtained from reference TRBV11-2 and TRBJ2-5, is as follows: EAGVAQSPRYKIIEKRQSVAFWCNPISGHATLYWYQQILGQGPKLLIQFQNNGVVDDSQLPKDRFSAERLKGVDSTLKIQPAKLEDSAVYLCASSLPFWGLVGEETQYFGPGTRLLVL.

This clonotype was seen ten or more times. V usage is TRBV28 and J usage is TRBJ1-2, with D possibly matching TRBD1 (5 bases). CDR1 MDHEN and CDR2 SYDVKM come from the germline V gene. The CDR3 runs 14 residues. Trimming took off 2 bases at V and 5 bases at J, with 12 bases between the two ends. CDR3 bases: TGTGCCAGCAGTTTAGGCAGGGCGATGTATGGCTACACCTTC. Translating it yields CASSLGRAMYGYTF.

On this clonotype: A read error may explain this, as a much larger clone is one base away. The J gene is TRBJ2-7, the V gene TRBV7-9; TRBD1 or TRBD2 may be the D gene (5 bases each). V was trimmed by 4 bases and J by 2 bases, leaving 18 bases between them. The CDR3 loop spans 16 amino acids. Germline CDR1 reads SEHNR; CDR2 reads FQNEAQ (reference sequence). The CDR3 loop is CASSSRSGTRAYEQYF. For the CDR3, the DNA is TGTGCCAGCAGCTCCCGGAGTGGGACCCGGGCCTACGAGCAGTACTTC.

J is TRBJ2-1 and V is TRBV6-5; TRBD2 matches 12 bases. The trim removed 4 bases at V and 4 bases at J, leaving 8 bases unmatched. Germline CDR1 MNHEY, CDR2 SVGAGI. The CDR3 runs to 17 residues. Here the CDR3 reads CASSLSGTSGPYNEQFF. CDR3 DNA: TGTGCCAGCAGTTTGTCCGGGACTAGCGGGCCGTACAATGAGCAGTTCTTC.

This clonotype has more than one count but fewer than ten. A read error may account for a junction end that differs from germline. The chain couples TRBV5-1 to TRBJ2-7; TRBD2 aligns across 13 bases. The germline gives CDR1 SGHRS, CDR2 YFSETQ. This CDR3 has 15 residues. The CDR3 spells CASSPGLAGPYEQYF. CDR3 nucleotides: TGTGCCAGCAGTCCGGGACTAGCGGGACCCTACGAGCAGTACTTC.

Concerning this clonotype itself: A read error is possible here, since a much larger clone lies one base away. In DNA form, the CDR3 reads TGTGCCAGCAGCTTAGATCTCAGGGGAAACTGTGGCTACACCTTC. This encodes CASSLDLRGNCGYTF. The chain links TRBV7-2 to TRBJ1-2; possible D gene TRBD1, 6 bases. Germline V CDR1 and CDR2: SGHTA, FQGNSA. The CDR3 is 15 residues long.

There are many counts of this clonotype. The genes are TRBV18 and TRBJ1-3; no definite D call. V dropped 8 bases and J dropped 2 bases, with 4 bases sitting between them. The germline V gene encodes CDR1 KGHSH and CDR2 LQKENI. This CDR3 contains 11 residues. The CDR3 bases are TGTGCCAGCAGTGCTGGAAACACCATATATTTT. Amino acid sequence: CASSAGNTIYF.

The table lists this clonotype with a count of one. A much bigger clone sits one base away, suggesting this may be a read error. The V gene is TRBV19, the J gene TRBJ1-1; D is unclear. The length of the CDR3 is 14 residues. Germline lookup yields CDR1 LNHDA and CDR2 SQIVND (reference sequence). V was shortened by 6 bases and J by 1 base, with 12 bases between the two germline ends. The CDR3 is CASSSGAPNTEAFF. The CDR3 DNA follows: TGTGCCAGTAGCTCCGGAGCTCCGAACACTGAAGCTTTCTTT.

This clonotype occurred many times. This sequence joins TRBV12-3 or TRBV12-4 and TRBJ1-5; TRBD1 agrees at 10 bases. CDR3 size: 15 residues. The V gene end was trimmed by 1 base and the J gene end by 7 bases; junction bases not matched to a gene: 4. The CDR3 here is CASSLEGQGNQPQHF. The CDR3 bases are TGTGCCAGCAGTTTAGAGGGACAGGGGAACCAGCCCCAGCATTTT.

This clonotype was counted ten times or more. The rearrangement links TRBV29-1 to TRBJ2-3; D is ambiguous. The CDR3 consists of 14 residues. Trimming cost V 3 bases and J 4 bases, with 14 bases left between them. Germline V lookup: CDR1 SQVTM, CDR2 ANQGSEA. In nucleotides, the CDR3 is TGCAGCGTTGACGGGTCGTCTACTCCAGATACGCAGTATTTT. Translation: CSVDGSSTPDTQYF.

This clonotype was counted ten times or more. The chain employs TRBV28 and TRBJ1-1; D not certain. The germline V and J ends were trimmed by 3 bases and 1 base, with 6 bases remaining between them. The CDR3 has 13 residues. Germline CDR1 and CDR2: MDHEN and SYDVKM. In nucleotides, the CDR3 is TGTGCCAGCAGTTTCGTCGGGAACACTGAAGCTTTCTTT. Protein: CASSFVGNTEAFF.